The 3 T cell receptor beta chains given below trace back to one sample, sequenced in a study of radiation and T cells in renal cell carcinoma. Assay used: immunoSEQ multiplex PCR; TCRdb lists only in-frame clones, some missing. The table records about 130,000 clones, roughly 90% of them present only once. Time point noted: baseline pretreatment blood. This sample's treatment: 15 Gy SBRT to primary tumor, nephrectomy 4 weeks later. This specimen was blood, taken from a patient whose treatment included radiotherapy and nephrectomy. Receptors were obtained from a woman in her fifties or sixties with renal cell carcinoma.

The rearrangement joins TRBV5-1 to TRBJ2-5; D is undetermined. The CDR3 loop spans 12 amino acids. Germline V CDR1 and CDR2: SGHRS, YFSETQ. V shed 3 bases and J shed 1 base, with 4 bases lying between them. The CDR3 DNA follows: TGCGCCAGCAGCTACAGCCAAGAGACCCAGTACTTC. As protein: CASSYSQETQYF. The full variable domain, rest sourced from reference TRBV5-1 and TRBJ2-5, is KAGVTQTPRYLIKTRGQQVTLSCSPISGHRSVSWYQQTPGQGLQFLFEYFSETQRNKGNFPGRFSGRQFSNSRSEMNVSTLELGDSALYLCASSYSQETQYFGPGTRLLVL.

The V gene is TRBV30, the J gene TRBJ1-2; TRBD1 aligns across 9 bases. The ends lost 3 bases at V and 5 bases at J; junction bases unmatched: 7. The CDR3 length is 14 residues. CDR1 is GTSNPN and CDR2 is SVGIG in the germline V gene (reference sequence). Written as DNA, the CDR3 is TGTGCCTGGAGCCAATACAGGGGGCTGTATGGCTACACCTTC. Translating gives CAWSQYRGLYGYTF.

V usage is TRBV19 and J usage is TRBJ1-1, with D uncertain. V lost 5 bases and J lost 4, with 11 bases in between. The germline V gene encodes CDR1 LNHDA and CDR2 SQIVND (reference sequence). CDR3 size: 13 residues. CDR3 nucleotide sequence: TGTGCCAGTAGTGCCCGGCGGAGCACTGAAGCTTTCTTT. Translated: CASSARRSTEAFF.